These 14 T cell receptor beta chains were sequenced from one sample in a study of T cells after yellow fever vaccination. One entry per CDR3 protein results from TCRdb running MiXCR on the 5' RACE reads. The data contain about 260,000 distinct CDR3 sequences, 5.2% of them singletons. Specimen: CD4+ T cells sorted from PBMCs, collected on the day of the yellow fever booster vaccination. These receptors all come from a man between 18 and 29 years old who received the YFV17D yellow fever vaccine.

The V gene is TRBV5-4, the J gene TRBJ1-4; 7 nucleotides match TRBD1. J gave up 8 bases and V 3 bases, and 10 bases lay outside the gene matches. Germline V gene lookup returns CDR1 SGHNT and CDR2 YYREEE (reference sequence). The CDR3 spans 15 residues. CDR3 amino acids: CASSSRQGLTEKLFF. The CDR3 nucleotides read TGTGCCAGCAGCTCCAGACAGGGATTGACCGAAAAACTGTTTTTT.

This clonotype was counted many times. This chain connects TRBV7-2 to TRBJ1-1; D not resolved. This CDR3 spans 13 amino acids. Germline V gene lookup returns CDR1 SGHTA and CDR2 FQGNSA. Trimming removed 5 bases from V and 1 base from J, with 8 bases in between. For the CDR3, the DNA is TGTGCCAGCAGCGACCGGGGGAACACTGAAGCTTTCTTT. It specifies CASSDRGNTEAFF.

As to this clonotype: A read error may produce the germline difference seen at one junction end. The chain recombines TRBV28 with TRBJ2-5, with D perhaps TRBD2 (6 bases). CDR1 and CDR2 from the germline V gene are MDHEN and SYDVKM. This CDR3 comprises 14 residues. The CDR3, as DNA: TGTGCCAGCAGCTCTCCCGGGGGTTATGAGACCCTGTACTTC. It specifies CASSSPGGYETLYF. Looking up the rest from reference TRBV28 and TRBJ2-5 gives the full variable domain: DVKVTQSSRYLVKRTGEKVFLECVQDMDHENMFWYRQDPGLGLRLIYFSYDVKMKEKGDIPEGYSVSREKKERFSLILESASTNQTSMYLCASSSPGGYETLYFGPGTRLLVL.

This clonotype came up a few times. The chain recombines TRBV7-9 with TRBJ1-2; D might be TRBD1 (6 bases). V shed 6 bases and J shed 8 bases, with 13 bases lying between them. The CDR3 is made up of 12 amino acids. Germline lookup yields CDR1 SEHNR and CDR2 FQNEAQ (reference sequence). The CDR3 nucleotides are TGTGCCAGCAGTCAGGGGTCGAGAGGCTACACCTTC. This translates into CASSQGSRGYTF.

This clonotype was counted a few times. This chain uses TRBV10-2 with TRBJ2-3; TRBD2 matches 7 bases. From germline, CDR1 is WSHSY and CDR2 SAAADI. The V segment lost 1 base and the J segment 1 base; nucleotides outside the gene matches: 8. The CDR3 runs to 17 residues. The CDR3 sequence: CASSEWYGTSGTDTQYF. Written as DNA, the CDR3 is TGCGCCAGCAGTGAGTGGTACGGTACTAGCGGCACAGATACGCAGTATTTT.

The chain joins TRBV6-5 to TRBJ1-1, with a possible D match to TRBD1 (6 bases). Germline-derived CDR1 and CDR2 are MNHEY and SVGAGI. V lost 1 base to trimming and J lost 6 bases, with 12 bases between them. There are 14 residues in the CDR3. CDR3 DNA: TGTGCCAGCAGTTACTTGGGGGGCAGCGCTGAAGCTTTCTTT. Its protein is CASSYLGGSAEAFF.

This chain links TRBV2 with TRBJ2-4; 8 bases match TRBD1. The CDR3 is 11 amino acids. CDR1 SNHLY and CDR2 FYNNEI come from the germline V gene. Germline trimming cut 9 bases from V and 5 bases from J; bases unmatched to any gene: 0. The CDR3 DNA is TGTGCCAGGGGACAGGAAAACATTCAGTACTTC. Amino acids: CARGQENIQYF.

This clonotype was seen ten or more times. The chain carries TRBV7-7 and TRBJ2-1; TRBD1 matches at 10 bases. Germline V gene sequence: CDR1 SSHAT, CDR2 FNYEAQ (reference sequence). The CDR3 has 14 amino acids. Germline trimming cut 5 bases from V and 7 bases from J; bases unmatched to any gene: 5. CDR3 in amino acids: CASSPGQGKNEQFF. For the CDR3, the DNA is TGTGCCAGCAGCCCGGGACAGGGGAAGAATGAGCAGTTCTTC.

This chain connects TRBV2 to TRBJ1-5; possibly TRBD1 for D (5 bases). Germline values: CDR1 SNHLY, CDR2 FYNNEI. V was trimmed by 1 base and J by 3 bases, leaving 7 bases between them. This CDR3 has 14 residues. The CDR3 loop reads CASSEDRSNQPQHF. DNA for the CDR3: TGTGCCAGCAGTGAAGACAGGTCCAATCAGCCCCAGCATTTT.

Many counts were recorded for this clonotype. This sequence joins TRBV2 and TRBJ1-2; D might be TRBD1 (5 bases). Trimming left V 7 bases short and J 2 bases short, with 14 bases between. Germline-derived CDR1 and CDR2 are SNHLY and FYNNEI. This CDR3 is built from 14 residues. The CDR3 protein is CASNAGTLNYGYTF. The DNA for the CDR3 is TGTGCCAGCAACGCAGGGACTCTGAACTATGGCTACACCTTC.

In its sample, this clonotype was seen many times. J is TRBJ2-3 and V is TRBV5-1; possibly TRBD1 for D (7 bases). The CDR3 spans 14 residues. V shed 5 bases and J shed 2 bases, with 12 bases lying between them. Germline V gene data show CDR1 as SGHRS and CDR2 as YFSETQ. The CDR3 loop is CASRTGTFTDTQYF. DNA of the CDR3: TGCGCCAGCAGGACAGGGACTTTCACAGATACGCAGTATTTT.

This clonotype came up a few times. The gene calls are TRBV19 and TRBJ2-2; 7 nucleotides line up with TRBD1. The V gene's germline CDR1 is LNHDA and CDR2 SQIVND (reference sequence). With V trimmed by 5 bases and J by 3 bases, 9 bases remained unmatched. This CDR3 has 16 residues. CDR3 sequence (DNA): TGTGCCAGTAGTCCGGGACAGTCCTGGGACACCGGGGAGCTGTTTTTT. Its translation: CASSPGQSWDTGELFF.

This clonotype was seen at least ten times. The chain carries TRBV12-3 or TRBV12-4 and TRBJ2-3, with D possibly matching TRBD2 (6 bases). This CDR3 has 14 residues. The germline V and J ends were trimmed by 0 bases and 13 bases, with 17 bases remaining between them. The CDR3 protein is CASSLAGGPPLEYF. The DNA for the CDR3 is TGTGCCAGCAGTTTAGCGGGGGGTCCACCCTTGGAGTATTTT.

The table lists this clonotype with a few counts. The CDR3 loop reads CASSYSPRSVNAFF. The CDR3, as DNA: TGTGCCAGCAGTTACTCTCCCCGCAGTGTGAATGCTTTCTTT. The chain has TRBV6-2 or TRBV6-3 and TRBJ1-1; D gene ambiguous. V shed 0 bases and J shed 11 bases, with 16 bases lying between them. CDR1 MNHEY and CDR2 SVGEGT come from the germline V gene. CDR3 length equals 14 residues.